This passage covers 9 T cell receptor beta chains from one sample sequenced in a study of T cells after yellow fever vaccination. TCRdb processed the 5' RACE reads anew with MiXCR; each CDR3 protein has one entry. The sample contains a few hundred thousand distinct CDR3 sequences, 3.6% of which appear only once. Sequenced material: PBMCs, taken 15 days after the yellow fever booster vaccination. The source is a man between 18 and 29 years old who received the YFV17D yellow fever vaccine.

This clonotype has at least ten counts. The CDR3 sequence: CASSLTPFSVETQYF. For the CDR3, the DNA is TGTGCCAGCAGTTTAACCCCCTTCAGTGTGGAGACCCAGTACTTC. This chain joins TRBV12-3 or TRBV12-4 and TRBJ2-5; D not resolved. V shed 2 bases and J shed 5 bases, with 15 bases lying between them. The CDR3 consists of 15 residues.

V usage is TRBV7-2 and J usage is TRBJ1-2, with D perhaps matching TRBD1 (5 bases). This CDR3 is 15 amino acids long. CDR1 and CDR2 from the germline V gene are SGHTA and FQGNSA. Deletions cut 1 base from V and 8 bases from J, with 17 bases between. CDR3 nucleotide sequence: TGTGCCAGCAGCTTAGGAGGGGCCAACCTTAGGGGCTACACCTTC. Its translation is CASSLGGANLRGYTF.

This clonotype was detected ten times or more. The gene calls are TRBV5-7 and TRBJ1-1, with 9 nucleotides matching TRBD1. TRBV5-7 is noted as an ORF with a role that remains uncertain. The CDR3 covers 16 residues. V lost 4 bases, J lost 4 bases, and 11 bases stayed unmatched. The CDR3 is CASSPEQGAQGTEAFF. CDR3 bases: TGTGCCAGCAGCCCTGAACAGGGGGCGCAAGGCACTGAAGCTTTCTTT.

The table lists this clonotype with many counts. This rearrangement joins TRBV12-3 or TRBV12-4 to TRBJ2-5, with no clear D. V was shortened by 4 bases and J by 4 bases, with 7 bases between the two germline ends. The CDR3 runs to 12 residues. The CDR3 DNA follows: TGTGCCAGCAGTTATTCGGTAGAGACCCAGTACTTC. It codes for CASSYSVETQYF.

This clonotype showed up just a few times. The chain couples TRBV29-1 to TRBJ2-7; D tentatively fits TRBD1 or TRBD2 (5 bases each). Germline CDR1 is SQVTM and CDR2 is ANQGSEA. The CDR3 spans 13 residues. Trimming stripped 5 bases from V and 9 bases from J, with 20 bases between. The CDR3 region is CSVTSGTASSQYF. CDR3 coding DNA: TGCAGCGTTACATCGGGGACGGCCTCCTCGCAGTACTTC.

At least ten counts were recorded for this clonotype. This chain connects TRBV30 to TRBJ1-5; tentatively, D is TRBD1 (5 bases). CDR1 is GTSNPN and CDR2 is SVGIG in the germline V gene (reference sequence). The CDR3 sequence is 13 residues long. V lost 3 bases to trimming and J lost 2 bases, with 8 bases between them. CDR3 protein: CAWRRGGNQPQHF. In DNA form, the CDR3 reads TGTGCCTGGAGGCGGGGGGGCAATCAGCCCCAGCATTTT.

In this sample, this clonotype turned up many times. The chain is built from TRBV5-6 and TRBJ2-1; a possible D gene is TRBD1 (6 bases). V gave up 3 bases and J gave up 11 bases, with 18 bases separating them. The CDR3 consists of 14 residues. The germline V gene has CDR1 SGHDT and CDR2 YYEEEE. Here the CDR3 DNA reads TGTGCCAGCAGCTCTGGATTAGGCCGGGACAAGCAGTTCTTC. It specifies CASSSGLGRDKQFF.

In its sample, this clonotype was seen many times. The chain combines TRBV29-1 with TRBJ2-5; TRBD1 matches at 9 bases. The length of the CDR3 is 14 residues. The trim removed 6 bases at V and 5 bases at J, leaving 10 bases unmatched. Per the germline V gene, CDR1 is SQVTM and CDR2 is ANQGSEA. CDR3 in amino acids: CSVEYRGRGETQYF. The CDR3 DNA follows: TGCAGCGTGGAATACAGGGGGCGCGGGGAGACCCAGTACTTC. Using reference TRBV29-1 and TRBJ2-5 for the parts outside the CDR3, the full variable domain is SAVISQKPSRDICQRGTSLTIQCQVDSQVTMMFWYRQQPGQSLTLIATANQGSEATYESGFVIDKFPISRPNLTFSTLTVSNMSPEDSSIYLCSVEYRGRGETQYFGPGTRLLVL.

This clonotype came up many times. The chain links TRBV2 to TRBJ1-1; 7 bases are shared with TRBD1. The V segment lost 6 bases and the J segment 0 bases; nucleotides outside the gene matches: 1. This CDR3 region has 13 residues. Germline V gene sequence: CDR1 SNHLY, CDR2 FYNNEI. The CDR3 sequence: CASRGQLNTEAFF. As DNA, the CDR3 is TGTGCCAGCAGGGGACAGTTGAACACTGAAGCTTTCTTT.